The next 4 T cell receptor beta chains were all read from a single sample in a study of T cell changes during pregnancy in multiple sclerosis. Generated by immunoSEQ multiplex PCR, the TCRdb table keeps only in-frame clones and is missing some. The sample shows about 47,000 clones, 75% to 90% of them seen only once. The sequencing used CD8+ T cells from peripheral blood mononuclear cells, collected in the second trimester of pregnancy. Receptors were obtained from a female donor with multiple sclerosis, enrolled in a pregnancy study.

A few counts support this clone. The V and J genes are TRBV7-9 and TRBJ1-6; TRBD1 aligns across 8 bases. This CDR3 has 14 amino acids. V shed 5 bases and J 10 bases; nucleotides not matched to a gene: 7. From germline, CDR1 is SEHNR and CDR2 FQNEAQ (reference sequence). The CDR3 coding sequence is TGTGCCAGCAGCAACGGACAGGGTGGCTCACCCCTCCACTTT. Amino acids: CASSNGQGGSPLHF.

The rearrangement links TRBV6-1 to TRBJ1-1, with a weak D call TRBD1 (6 bases). The CDR3 contains 14 residues. Germline-derived CDR1 and CDR2 are MNHNS and SASEGT. V lost 4 bases and J 5 bases, leaving 14 bases between the germline ends. CDR3 region: CASSGNREWTEAFF. CDR3 DNA sequence: TGTGCCAGCAGTGGGAACAGGGAATGGACTGAAGCTTTCTTT.

CDR3 nucleotide sequence: TGTGCCAGCAGCCAAGATCTGGGAAGGGGCTCTGGGGCCAACGTCCTGACTTTC. Translating gives CASSQDLGRGSGANVLTF. The J gene is TRBJ2-6, the V gene TRBV14; TRBD1 is a possible D gene (5 bases). Trimming stripped 0 bases from V and 0 bases from J, with 12 bases between. Per germline, CDR1 SGHDN and CDR2 FVKESK. The CDR3 runs to 18 residues.

V gene TRBV5-6 combines with J gene TRBJ2-7, with a tentative D call TRBD2 (6 bases). This CDR3 spans 13 amino acids. V was cut by 3 bases and J by 2 bases, with 9 bases left in between. Germline values: CDR1 SGHDT, CDR2 YYEEEE. The CDR3 DNA follows: TGTGCCAGCAGCTCGGGGGTAACCTACGAGCAGTACTTC. Translated, it gives CASSSGVTYEQYF.